This T cell receptor (beta chain) was profiled in a study of T cell responses to AZD1222 COVID-19 vaccine. Study background: Second doses were pooled across both intervals (about 4 or about 12 weeks). General observations from the study: Vaccine-associated CD4 TCRs spanned spike, dominant at 160-218 and 743-854. None of the repertoires were sampled until the peak T cell response had passed.

The repertoire was sequenced with immunoSEQ multiplex PCR; TCRdb's copy has only in-frame clones and lacks some. The sample includes about 170,000 clones, 87% of them seen just once. With regard to this clone: Antigen unknown.

Germline trimming cut 6 bases from V and 16 bases from J; bases unmatched to any gene: 18. Germline assignment: CDR1 MNHEY and CDR2 SVGAGI. This CDR3 contains 15 residues. The chain is built from TRBV6-5 and TRBJ1-6, with 7 bases aligning to TRBD1. Source: peripheral blood, taken on day 0 of AZD1222 vaccination. The sequence was collected from an adult in good health. CDR3: CASRHTGQRIGPLHF. CDR3 DNA sequence: TGTGCCAGCAGGCATACGGGACAGAGGATCGGACCTCTCCACTTT.